The T cell receptor beta chain under discussion was sequenced for a study of blood T cell repertoires in COVID-19. In the study overall: The United States, Italy and Spain were the sources of the acute and convalescent COVID-19 samples. Nucleic acid was either cDNA or gDNA, and it came from T cells, B-cell-depleted T cells, or PBMCs.

Source study methods: Amplification of reference gene primers provided the estimated nucleated cell counts. TCRdb's table, derived via immunoSEQ multiplex PCR, lists solely in-frame clones and lacks some. V and J calls and clone size come straight from that table; D and trimming were deduced from the DNA. The sample lists about 150,000 clones, about 80% seen once, with approximately 11% in the top ten. V was pared by 3 bases and J by 6 bases, with 12 bases between. The CDR3 spans 14 residues. Per the germline V gene, CDR1 is SGHTS and CDR2 is YDEGEE. J is TRBJ2-2 and V is TRBV5-8; TRBD1 is a possible D gene (6 bases). This receptor was taken from a man aged 70-80 years with active or convalescent COVID-19. The specimen was peripheral blood. CDR3 bases: TGTGCCAGCAGCTGGACCGCAGGGGCCGGGGAGCTGTTTTTT. Its translation: CASSWTAGAGELFF.